The next 30 T cell receptor beta chains were all read from a single sample in a study of OX40 agonist ivuxolimab in advanced cancers. The repertoire was sequenced with immunoSEQ multiplex PCR; TCRdb's copy has only in-frame clones and lacks some. The data contain 65,000 to 85,000 clones, 65% to 90% of them seen just once; the ten biggest clones take up roughly 3%. Sequenced material: CD4+ or CD8+ T cells sorted from blood, taken in a trial of the OX40 agonist ivuxolimab. Receptor source: an adult with an advanced solid tumor such as melanoma, head and neck, liver or kidney cancer.

The chain combines TRBV27 with TRBJ1-2, with TRBD1 matching 8 bases. The J segment lost 8 bases and the V segment lost 3 bases, leaving 8 bases of the junction unmatched. Germline V gene sequence: CDR1 MNHEY, CDR2 SMNVEV (reference sequence). There are 14 residues in the CDR3. The CDR3 spells CASSFGQGAEGYTF. As DNA, the CDR3 is TGTGCCAGCAGTTTCGGGCAGGGGGCGGAGGGCTACACCTTC.

CDR3 protein: CASTDDLQGASNQPQHF. DNA of the CDR3: TGTGCCAGTACGGACGACTTACAGGGGGCGAGCAATCAGCCCCAGCATTTT. The V and J genes are TRBV19 and TRBJ1-5; 9 bases line up with TRBD1. The CDR3 runs to 17 residues. Germline CDR1 LNHDA, CDR2 SQIVND (reference sequence). The junction had 11 bases not matched to a gene; V was cut back by 7 bases and J by 1 base.

The V call is TRBV5-5, the J call TRBJ2-7; 11 bases fit TRBD1. In germline, CDR1 is SGHKS, CDR2 YYEKEE (reference sequence). Trimming cost V 3 bases and J 4 bases; bases outside gene matches: 3. The CDR3 has 14 amino acids. In DNA form, the CDR3 reads TGTGCCAGCAGCTGGACAGGGGGCCTGTACGAGCAGTACTTC. Amino acids: CASSWTGGLYEQYF.

CDR3 in DNA: TGTGCCAGCAGCTTACGGTTGGAAAAACTGTTTTTT. The encoded protein is CASSLRLEKLFF. The J gene is TRBJ1-4, the V gene TRBV7-9; no firm D call. Per germline, CDR1 SEHNR and CDR2 FQNEAQ (reference sequence). The CDR3 has 12 amino acids. Trimming shortened V by 2 bases and J by 8 bases, and 6 bases separated the two germline ends.

The chain carries TRBV5-8 and TRBJ2-7, with D unresolved. This CDR3 has 13 residues. Germline CDR1 is SGHTS and CDR2 is YDEGEE. Trimming took off 0 bases at V and 8 bases at J, with 12 bases between the two ends. The CDR3 DNA reads TGTGCCAGCAGCTTGGACAGCGCGTACAAGCAGTACTTC. Translation: CASSLDSAYKQYF. The full variable domain, in which reference TRBV5-8 and TRBJ2-7 provide the parts outside the CDR3, is EAGVTQSPTHLIKTRGQQATLRCSPISGHTSVYWYQQALGLGLQFLLWYDEGEERNRGNFPPRFSGRQFPNYSSELNVNALELEDSALYLCASSLDSAYKQYFGPGTRLTVT.

V is TRBV18 and J is TRBJ2-3, with unresolved D. V was clipped by 6 bases and J by 0 bases, with 13 bases between them. Germline CDR1 KGHSH, CDR2 LQKENI. The CDR3 runs 15 residues. The CDR3 reads CASSAPLPSTDTQYF. The CDR3 DNA sequence: TGTGCCAGCTCGGCCCCTCTACCTAGCACAGATACGCAGTATTTT.

The chain recombines TRBV27 with TRBJ1-4; D uncertain. V lost 6 bases, J lost 8 bases, and 13 bases lay in between. The CDR3 loop spans 13 amino acids. Germline assignment: CDR1 MNHEY and CDR2 SMNVEV (reference sequence). DNA for the CDR3: TGTGCCAGCAGCCGTATGCGGGAAGAAAAACTGTTTTTT. Residues: CASSRMREEKLFF.

This clone was found a few times. This sequence joins TRBV6-5 and TRBJ1-4; D is ambiguous. The CDR3 spans 14 residues. Per the germline V gene, CDR1 is MNHEY and CDR2 is SVGAGI. With 2 bases removed from V and 8 bases from J, the gap between germline ends came to 12 bases. In DNA form, the CDR3 reads TGTGCCAGCAGTTACACGGAACAATCGGAAAAACTGTTTTTT. Translated, it gives CASSYTEQSEKLFF.

The chain has TRBV15 and TRBJ2-1, with 10 bases matching TRBD2. The CDR3 loop spans 15 amino acids. V was pared by 1 base and J by 8 bases, with 5 bases of the junction left unmatched. The germline V gene encodes CDR1 LNHNV and CDR2 YYDKDF (reference sequence). The CDR3 region has the DNA TGTGCCACCAGCAGAGGTCCTAGCGGGAGAGATGAGCAGTTCTTC. Translating gives CATSRGPSGRDEQFF.

This clone has just one count. The rearrangement joins TRBV5-1 to TRBJ1-1; weak D call: TRBD1 (5 bases). V shed 9 bases and J shed 3 bases, with 27 bases lying between them. The CDR3 contains 17 residues. CDR1 and CDR2 (germline): SGHRS, YFSETQ. CDR3 nucleotide sequence: TGCGCCAACCGAATCAGGGATTACCTCACAGAGGACACTGAAGCTTTCTTT. Translating it yields CANRIRDYLTEDTEAFF.

CDR3 DNA sequence: TGTGCCAACGAGGGACTAGCGGGAGCATCCTACAATGAGCAGTTCTTC. Protein product: CANEGLAGASYNEQFF. The J gene is TRBJ2-1, the V gene TRBV2, with 14 bases that match TRBD2. The CDR3 extends over 16 amino acids. J was trimmed by 1 base and V by 10 bases; bases with no gene match: 6. Per germline, CDR1 SNHLY and CDR2 FYNNEI.

V and J are TRBV7-9 and TRBJ2-7; perhaps D is TRBD1 or TRBD2 (6 bases each). The CDR3 loop spans 14 amino acids. The germline gives CDR1 SEHNR, CDR2 FQNEAQ (reference sequence). Deletions cut 5 bases from V and 7 bases from J, with 18 bases between. CDR3 in DNA: TGTGCCAGCAGCCAAACCCGGGGGCCCAATGAGCAGTACTTC. Its translation is CASSQTRGPNEQYF.

In its sample, this clone was seen a few times. This rearrangement joins TRBV30 to TRBJ1-1, with 9 bases matching TRBD1. With V trimmed by 3 bases and J by 4 bases, 3 bases remained unmatched. Germline-derived CDR1 and CDR2 are GTSNPN and SVGIG (reference sequence). The CDR3 contains 13 residues. CDR3 protein: CAWSDRGFTEAFF. CDR3 in DNA: TGTGCCTGGAGCGACAGGGGGTTCACTGAAGCTTTCTTT.

V is TRBV7-3 and J is TRBJ2-7; tentatively, D is TRBD2 (5 bases). The CDR3 is 15 amino acids. Trimming cost V 2 bases and J 4 bases, with 15 bases left between them. The germline gives CDR1 SGHTA, CDR2 FQGTGA. CDR3 in DNA: TGTGCCAGCAGCTTATCGGGCGGGCCCCTTTACGAGCAGTACTTC. It translates to CASSLSGGPLYEQYF.

CDR3 protein: CASSIGHSLGAGNTIYF. The CDR3 DNA follows: TGTGCCAGTAGTATAGGGCACTCCCTAGGGGCTGGAAACACCATATATTTT. The V and J genes are TRBV19 and TRBJ1-3; D is perhaps TRBD1 (5 bases). Deletions cut 1 base from V and 2 bases from J, with 15 bases between. The CDR3 length is 17 residues. Germline-derived CDR1 and CDR2 are LNHDA and SQIVND (reference sequence).

V is TRBV6-6 and J is TRBJ1-5; 8 bases are a match to TRBD1. Germline V gives CDR1 MNHNY, CDR2 SVGAGI (reference sequence). V shed 6 bases, J shed 7 bases, and the junction held 8 bases outside the gene matches. This CDR3 has 14 amino acids. CDR3 residues: CASSPDRATQPQHF. CDR3 coding DNA: TGTGCCAGCAGCCCGGACAGGGCTACGCAGCCCCAGCATTTT.

This chain connects TRBV28 to TRBJ1-1, with D maybe TRBD1 (6 bases). This CDR3 spans 15 amino acids. The germline V gene has CDR1 MDHEN and CDR2 SYDVKM. Trimming took off 5 bases at V and 1 base at J, with 14 bases between the two ends. CDR3 nucleotide sequence: TGTGCCAGCAGTCTCAGGGGAGGGGGGAACACTGAAGCTTTCTTT. It yields the protein CASSLRGGGNTEAFF.

The chain recombines TRBV10-3 with TRBJ2-3; D might be TRBD2 (5 bases). The V gene lost 4 bases and the J gene lost 3 bases, with 8 bases spanning the gap. CDR3 length: 13 amino acids. Germline V gene lookup returns CDR1 ENHRY and CDR2 SYGVKD. The CDR3 region has the DNA TGTGCCATCAGTGTCACTAGTACAGATACGCAGTATTTT. Amino acids: CAISVTSTDTQYF.

The genes are TRBV7-2 and TRBJ1-4, with TRBD1 matching 7 bases. The J segment lost 0 bases and the V segment lost 3 bases, leaving 7 bases of the junction unmatched. CDR1 and CDR2 from the germline V gene are SGHTA and FQGNSA. CDR3 size: 17 residues. CDR3 amino acids: CASSFTGTDSTNEKLFF. DNA for the CDR3: TGTGCCAGCAGCTTTACCGGGACAGACTCAACTAATGAAAAACTGTTTTTT. Using reference TRBV7-2 and TRBJ1-4 for the parts outside the CDR3, the full variable domain is GAGVSQSPSNKVTEKGKDVELRCDPISGHTALYWYRQSLGQGLEFLIYFQGNSAPDKSGLPSDRFSAERTGGSVSTLTIQRTQQEDSAVYLCASSFTGTDSTNEKLFFGSGTQLSVL.

This chain uses TRBV11-3 with TRBJ2-7; D unresolved. The CDR3 extends over 12 amino acids. Trimming shortened V by 1 base and J by 4 bases, and 5 bases separated the two germline ends. The V gene's germline CDR1 is SGHNT and CDR2 YENEEA. The CDR3 loop reads CASSLGSYEQYF. CDR3 in DNA: TGTGCCAGCAGCTTAGGTTCTTACGAGCAGTACTTC.

The V gene is TRBV7-8, the J gene TRBJ2-7; D might be TRBD1 (5 bases). Germline assignment: CDR1 SGHVS and CDR2 FQNEAQ. The CDR3 is made up of 15 amino acids. V shed 5 bases and J shed 3 bases, with 17 bases lying between them. CDR3 nucleotide sequence: TGTGCCAGCAGCCCAGTGGTGGCAGGGCTCTACGAGCAGTACTTC. Its translation is CASSPVVAGLYEQYF.

The chain links TRBV19 to TRBJ2-5; D gene uncertain. The V gene's germline CDR1 is LNHDA and CDR2 SQIVND (reference sequence). The V gene lost 5 bases and the J gene lost 2 bases, with 18 bases spanning the gap. The CDR3 runs to 16 residues. CDR3 sequence (DNA): TGTGCCAGTAGTTGGCGTTCGGCAAACCTACAAGAGACCCAGTACTTC. Protein product: CASSWRSANLQETQYF.

This clone came up a few times. This rearrangement joins TRBV13 to TRBJ1-5; D is undetermined. The CDR3 sequence is 12 residues long. CDR1 PRHDT and CDR2 FYEKMQ come from the germline V gene (reference sequence). Trimming stripped 5 bases from V and 5 bases from J, with 7 bases between. CDR3 sequence (DNA): TGTGCCAGCAGCGTCCTCTATCAGCCCCAGCATTTT. Its translation is CASSVLYQPQHF.

The rearrangement uses TRBV4-3 and TRBJ2-3, with 7 positions matching TRBD2. V shed 0 bases, J shed 7 bases, and the junction held 16 bases outside the gene matches. Germline V CDR1 and CDR2: LGHNA, YSLEER. CDR3 length: 18 amino acids. CDR3 in amino acids: CASSQDPTPSGAPNTQYF. CDR3 DNA: TGCGCCAGCAGCCAAGACCCCACTCCGAGCGGGGCCCCCAATACGCAGTATTTT.

Concerning this clone itself: The junction departs from germline at one end; a sequencing error may be responsible. The rearrangement uses TRBV20-1 and TRBJ1-1; a possible D gene is TRBD1 (6 bases). Germline CDR1 is DFQATT and CDR2 is SNEGSKA (reference sequence). The CDR3 runs to 10 residues. The CDR3 loop is CSASEFRGTF. CDR3 nucleotides: TGCAGTGCTAGTGAATTCAGGGGAACTTTT.

The J gene is TRBJ1-1, the V gene TRBV19, with TRBD1 identical over 10 bases. After removal of 5 bases from V and 4 bases from J, the junction contained 13 bases not matched to a gene. The CDR3 consists of 17 residues. Per germline, CDR1 LNHDA and CDR2 SQIVND (reference sequence). The CDR3 DNA reads as TGTGCCAGTAGTTTCCGTCGACAGGGGGCTACTCGCACTGAAGCTTTCTTT. It yields the protein CASSFRRQGATRTEAFF. Using reference TRBV19 and TRBJ1-1 for the parts outside the CDR3, the full variable domain is DGGITQSPKYLFRKEGQNVTLSCEQNLNHDAMYWYRQDPGQGLRLIYYSQIVNDFQKGDIAEGYSVSREKKESFPLTVTSAQKNPTAFYLCASSFRRQGATRTEAFFGQGTRLTVV.

This clone was seen only once. CDR3 DNA: TGTGCCAGCAAGGATATGGCGGGACCCAGCACAGATACGCAGTATTTT. This codes for CASKDMAGPSTDTQYF. The rearrangement joins TRBV6-6 to TRBJ2-3, with D possibly TRBD2 on 6 matching bases. The CDR3 is made up of 16 amino acids. Germline V lookup: CDR1 MNHNY, CDR2 SVGAGI (reference sequence). The V end was cut by 7 bases, the J end by 0 bases, with 17 bases between.

The chain couples TRBV5-5 to TRBJ2-3, with D possibly being TRBD1 (6 bases). Germline CDR1 is SGHKS and CDR2 is YYEKEE (reference sequence). Between the trimmed V and J ends, which lost 1 base and 6 bases, there was a span of 12 bases. This CDR3 spans 14 amino acids. CDR3 amino acids: CASSLRQVYDTQYF. CDR3 nucleotides: TGTGCCAGCAGCTTGCGACAGGTCTATGATACGCAGTATTTT.

This clone occurred a few times. The genes are TRBV4-3 and TRBJ1-1; D is unresolved. Trimming removed 1 base from V and 3 bases from J, with 9 bases in between. Germline assignment: CDR1 LGHNA and CDR2 YSLEER. CDR3 length: 14 amino acids. CDR3 sequence: CASSQVIEDTEAFF. The CDR3 coding sequence is TGCGCCAGCAGCCAAGTAATAGAAGACACTGAAGCTTTCTTT.

The chain couples TRBV9 to TRBJ1-3; no clear D. The CDR3 length is 13 residues. Trimming stripped 3 bases from V and 2 bases from J, with 6 bases between. Germline V lookup: CDR1 SGDLS, CDR2 YYNGEE. In DNA form, the CDR3 reads TGTGCCAGCAGCGAGAAGACTGGAAACACCATATATTTT. Translating it yields CASSEKTGNTIYF.